This T cell receptor beta chain was sequenced in a study of response to subunit inactivated influenza vaccine. TCRdb re-derived calls from the RT-PCR reads in MiXCR, one entry per CDR3 protein. The table lists more than 450,000 distinct CDR3 sequences, 7.5% to 8.5% of them singletons. This CDR3 region has 15 residues. The V gene end was trimmed by 5 bases and the J gene end by 1 base; junction bases not matched to a gene: 4. A remark on this clonotype: The antigen remains unidentified.

Findings and limits, study-wide: The authors offered the suggestion that each seasonal influenza vaccination recruits few new T cells.

The J gene is TRBJ1-2, the V gene TRBV12-3 or TRBV12-4, with TRBD1 matching over 10 bases. The sequencing used PBMCs from blood, collected less than 30 months after vaccination. The TCR sequence derives from a man aged 50-75 years who received an inactivated influenza vaccine. The DNA of the CDR3 is TGTGCCAGCAGTCTCGGGACAGGGGTTAACTATGGCTACACCTTC. It translates to CASSLGTGVNYGYTF.